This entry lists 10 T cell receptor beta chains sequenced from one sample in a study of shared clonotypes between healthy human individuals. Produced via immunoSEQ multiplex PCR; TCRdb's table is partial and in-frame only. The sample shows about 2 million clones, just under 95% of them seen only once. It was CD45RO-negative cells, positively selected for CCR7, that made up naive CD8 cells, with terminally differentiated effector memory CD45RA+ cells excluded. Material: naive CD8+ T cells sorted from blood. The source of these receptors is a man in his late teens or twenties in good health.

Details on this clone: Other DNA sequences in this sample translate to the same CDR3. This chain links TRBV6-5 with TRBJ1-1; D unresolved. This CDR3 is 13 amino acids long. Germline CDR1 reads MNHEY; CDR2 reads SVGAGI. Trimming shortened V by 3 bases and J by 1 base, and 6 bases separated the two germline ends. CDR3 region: CASSYGQNTEAFF. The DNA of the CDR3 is TGTGCCAGCAGTTATGGGCAGAACACTGAAGCTTTCTTT.

The CDR3 spells CASSFDTQYF. The CDR3 nucleotides are TGTGCCAGCAGTTTCGATACGCAGTATTTT. The rearrangement uses TRBV25-1 and TRBJ2-3; D remains unclear. V shed 5 bases and J shed 6 bases, with 3 bases lying between them. The CDR3 sequence is 10 residues long. Germline-derived CDR1 and CDR2 are MGHDK and SYGVNS.

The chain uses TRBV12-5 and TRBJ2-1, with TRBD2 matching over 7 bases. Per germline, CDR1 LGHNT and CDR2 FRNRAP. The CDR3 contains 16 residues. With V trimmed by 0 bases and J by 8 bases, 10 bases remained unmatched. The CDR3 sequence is CASGLVAGITIDEQFF. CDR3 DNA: TGTGCTAGTGGTTTGGTAGCGGGAATCACAATCGATGAGCAGTTCTTC.

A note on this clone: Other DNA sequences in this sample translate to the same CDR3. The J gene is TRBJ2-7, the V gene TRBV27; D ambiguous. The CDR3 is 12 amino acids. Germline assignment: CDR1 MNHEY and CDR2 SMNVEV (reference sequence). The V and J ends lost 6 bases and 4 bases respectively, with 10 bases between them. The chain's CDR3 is CASSTDGYEQYF. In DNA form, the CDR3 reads TGTGCCAGCAGCACGGACGGTTACGAGCAGTACTTC.

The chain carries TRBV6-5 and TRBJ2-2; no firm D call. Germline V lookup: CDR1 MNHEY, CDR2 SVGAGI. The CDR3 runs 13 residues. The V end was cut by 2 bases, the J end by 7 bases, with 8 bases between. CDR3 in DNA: TGTGCCAGCAGTTACCCGCCGGGCGGGGAGCTGTTTTTT. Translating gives CASSYPPGGELFF.

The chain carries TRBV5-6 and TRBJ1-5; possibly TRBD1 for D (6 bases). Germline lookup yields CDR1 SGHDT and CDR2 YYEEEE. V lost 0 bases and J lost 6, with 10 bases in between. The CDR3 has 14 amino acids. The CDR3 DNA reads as TGTGCCAGCAGCTTGGAGGGGGGGCTTCAGCCCCAGCATTTT. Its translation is CASSLEGGLQPQHF.

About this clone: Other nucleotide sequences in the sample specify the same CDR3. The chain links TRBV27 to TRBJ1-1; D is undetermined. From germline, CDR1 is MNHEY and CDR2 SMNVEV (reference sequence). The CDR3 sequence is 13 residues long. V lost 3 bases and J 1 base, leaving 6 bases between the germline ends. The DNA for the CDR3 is TGTGCCAGCAGTTTTTCCGGGAACACTGAAGCTTTCTTT. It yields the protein CASSFSGNTEAFF.

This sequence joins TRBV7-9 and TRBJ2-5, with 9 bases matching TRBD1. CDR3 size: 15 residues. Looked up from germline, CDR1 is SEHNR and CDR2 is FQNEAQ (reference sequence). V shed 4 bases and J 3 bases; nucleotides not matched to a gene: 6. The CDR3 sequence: CASSSLGQGEETQYF. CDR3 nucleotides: TGTGCCAGCAGCTCCCTGGGACAGGGCGAAGAGACCCAGTACTTC.

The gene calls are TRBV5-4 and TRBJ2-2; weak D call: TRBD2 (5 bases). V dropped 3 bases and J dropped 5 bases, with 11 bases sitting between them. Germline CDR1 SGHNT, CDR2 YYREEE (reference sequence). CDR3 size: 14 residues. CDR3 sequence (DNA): TGTGCCAGCAGCTCCCCAACGGGGACCGGGGAGCTGTTTTTT. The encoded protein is CASSSPTGTGELFF.

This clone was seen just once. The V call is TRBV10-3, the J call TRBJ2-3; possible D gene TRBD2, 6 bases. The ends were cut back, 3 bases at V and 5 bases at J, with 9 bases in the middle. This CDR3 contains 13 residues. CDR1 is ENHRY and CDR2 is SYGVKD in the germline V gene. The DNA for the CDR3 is TGTGCCATCAGTGATAGGGGAGGAGATACGCAGTATTTT. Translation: CAISDRGGDTQYF.